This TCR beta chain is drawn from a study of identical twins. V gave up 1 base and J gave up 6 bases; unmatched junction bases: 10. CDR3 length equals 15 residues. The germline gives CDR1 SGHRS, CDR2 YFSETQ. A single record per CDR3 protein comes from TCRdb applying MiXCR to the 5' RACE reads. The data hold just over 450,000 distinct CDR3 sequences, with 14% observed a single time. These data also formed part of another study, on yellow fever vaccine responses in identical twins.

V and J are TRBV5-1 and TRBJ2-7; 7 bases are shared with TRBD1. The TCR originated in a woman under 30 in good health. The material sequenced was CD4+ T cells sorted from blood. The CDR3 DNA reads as TGCGCCAGCAGCTTGCAGGTCAGGGGGTTAGGCGAGCAGTACTTC. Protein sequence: CASSLQVRGLGEQYF. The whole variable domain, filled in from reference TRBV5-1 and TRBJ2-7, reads KAGVTQTPRYLIKTRGQQVTLSCSPISGHRSVSWYQQTPGQGLQFLFEYFSETQRNKGNFPGRFSGRQFSNSRSEMNVSTLELGDSALYLCASSLQVRGLGEQYFGPGTRLTVT.